Below, 20 T cell receptor beta chains from the same sample are listed, as sequenced in a study of T cells after yellow fever vaccination. Via MiXCR, TCRdb re-called the 5' RACE reads, giving one row per CDR3 protein. The table includes under 550,000 distinct CDR3 sequences, 21% detected once. Material: PBMCs, obtained approximately 22 days after the first yellow fever vaccination. These receptors came from a man between 18 and 35 years old who received the YFV17D yellow fever vaccine.

The chain is built from TRBV21-1 and TRBJ2-3; TRBD1 is taken as the D call from the table, unchecked against the DNA. TRBV21-1 is annotated as a pseudogene. The CDR3 totals 14 residues. CDR3 in DNA: TGTGCCAGCATCCGGACAGGGAAGGGAGATACGCAGTATTTT. This codes for CASIRTGKGDTQYF.

The V gene is TRBV19, the J gene TRBJ2-2, with 7 bases identical to TRBD1. The germline V gene encodes CDR1 LNHDA and CDR2 SQIVND (reference sequence). The CDR3 is made up of 16 amino acids. Germline trimming cut 2 bases from V and 5 bases from J; bases unmatched to any gene: 8. The CDR3 bases are TGTGCCAGTAGTATACCCACCGGGACAGCGACCGGGGAGCTGTTTTTT. As protein: CASSIPTGTATGELFF.

This clonotype was detected a few times. The chain couples TRBV12-3 or TRBV12-4 to TRBJ2-7, with TRBD1 matching 12 bases. The CDR3 is 12 residues long. V lost 5 bases, J lost 10 bases, and 3 bases stayed unmatched. Here the CDR3 reads CASSPGTGGQYV. The CDR3 nucleotides read TGTGCCAGCAGTCCCGGGACAGGGGGCCAGTACGTC.

This sequence joins TRBV18 and TRBJ2-1; 10 nucleotides agree with TRBD2. Germline V gene lookup returns CDR1 KGHSH and CDR2 LQKENI. The J segment lost 1 base and the V segment lost 3 bases, leaving 3 bases of the junction unmatched. CDR3 size: 16 residues. The CDR3 nucleotides are TGTGCCAGCTCACCCCGGACTAGCGGATCCTACAATGAGCAGTTCTTC. This codes for CASSPRTSGSYNEQFF. The full variable domain, completed using reference TRBV18 and TRBJ2-1, is NAGVMQNPRHLVRRRGQEARLRCSPMKGHSHVYWYRQLPEEGLKFMVYLQKENIIDESGMPKERFSAEFPKEGPSILRIQQVVRGDSAAYFCASSPRTSGSYNEQFFGPGTRLTVL.

This chain connects TRBV7-2 to TRBJ2-1, with D tentatively TRBD1 (6 bases). CDR1 is SGHTA, CDR2 FQGNSA, per germline. The CDR3 sequence is 14 residues long. V gave up 7 bases and J gave up 8 bases, with 18 bases separating them. The CDR3: CASTSPPRGDEQFF. The CDR3 nucleotides read TGTGCCAGCACCAGCCCCCCCAGGGGTGATGAGCAGTTCTTC. The full variable domain, completed using reference TRBV7-2 and TRBJ2-1, is GAGVSQSPSNKVTEKGKDVELRCDPISGHTALYWYRQSLGQGLEFLIYFQGNSAPDKSGLPSDRFSAERTGGSVSTLTIQRTQQEDSAVYLCASTSPPRGDEQFFGPGTRLTVL.

In this sample, this clonotype turned up a few times. This chain uses TRBV12-3 or TRBV12-4 with TRBJ2-7; 12 bases map to TRBD2. With 6 bases clipped from V and 5 bases from J, the junction kept 14 bases outside the gene matches. This CDR3 region has 17 residues. The CDR3 loop reads CASSVNPRLAGGDEQYF. DNA for the CDR3: TGTGCCAGCAGCGTGAACCCCCGGCTAGCGGGGGGGGACGAGCAGTACTTC.

The V gene is TRBV11-2, the J gene TRBJ1-1; D not certain. V gave up 5 bases and J gave up 1 base, with 20 bases separating them. Germline assignment: CDR1 SGHAT and CDR2 FQNNGV. The CDR3 sequence is 17 residues long. The CDR3: CASSPRRVSRKNTEAFF. The CDR3 bases are TGTGCCAGCAGCCCGCGTAGGGTCAGTCGGAAGAACACTGAAGCTTTCTTT.

This clonotype has only a few counts. This chain links TRBV5-1 with TRBJ1-1; D gene unclear. V lost 0 bases, J lost 0 bases, and 9 bases lay in between. This CDR3 comprises 15 residues. In germline, CDR1 is SGHRS, CDR2 YFSETQ. CDR3 loop: CASSLGQPMNTEAFF. CDR3 sequence (DNA): TGCGCCAGCAGCTTGGGTCAGCCTATGAACACTGAAGCTTTCTTT. Combining the CDR3 with reference TRBV5-1 and TRBJ1-1 gives the whole variable domain KAGVTQTPRYLIKTRGQQVTLSCSPISGHRSVSWYQQTPGQGLQFLFEYFSETQRNKGNFPGRFSGRQFSNSRSEMNVSTLELGDSALYLCASSLGQPMNTEAFFGQGTRLTVV.

The rearrangement joins TRBV5-1 to TRBJ2-5; possibly TRBD1 for D (6 bases). Trimming took off 1 base at V and 0 bases at J, with 10 bases between the two ends. Germline V gene data show CDR1 as SGHRS and CDR2 as YFSETQ. CDR3 size: 15 residues. CDR3 sequence (DNA): TGCGCCAGCAGCTTGACAGGGCAGCACCAAGAGACCCAGTACTTC. This codes for CASSLTGQHQETQYF.

The table lists this clonotype with a few counts. The chain joins TRBV27 to TRBJ2-3; possibly TRBD1 for D (5 bases). Trimming left V 4 bases short and J 5 bases short, with 13 bases between. Germline assignment: CDR1 MNHEY and CDR2 SMNVEV (reference sequence). The CDR3 has 14 amino acids. The CDR3 region is CASSSLRGIDTQYF. DNA for the CDR3: TGTGCCAGCAGTTCGTTAAGGGGTATAGATACGCAGTATTTT.

This clonotype occurred a few times. The chain uses TRBV23-1 and TRBJ2-7; D assignment may be TRBD1 or TRBD2 (5 bases each). TRBV23-1 qualifies as an ORF whose function is uncertain. The V end lost 8 bases, the J end lost 12 bases, and 11 bases lay between the germline ends. The CDR3 consists of 9 residues. The CDR3 loop is CASPRDPYF. The CDR3 DNA follows: TGCGCCAGCCCACGGGACCCGTACTTC.

The gene calls are TRBV20-1 and TRBJ2-5; D call uncertain. The CDR3 has 12 residues. The V gene lost 5 bases and the J gene lost 0 bases, with 7 bases spanning the gap. CDR1 and CDR2 (germline): DFQATT, SNEGSKA (reference sequence). The CDR3 reads CSAPLYQETQYF. DNA for the CDR3: TGCAGTGCTCCGTTGTACCAAGAGACCCAGTACTTC.

This chain joins TRBV7-2 and TRBJ2-1; 8 bases align to TRBD2. V lost 3 bases, J lost 2 bases, and 3 bases stayed unmatched. There are 15 residues in the CDR3. Germline V lookup: CDR1 SGHTA, CDR2 FQGNSA. The CDR3 DNA follows: TGTGCCAGCAGCTTCCCAGCGGGGGCCTACAATGAGCAGTTCTTC. As protein: CASSFPAGAYNEQFF.

V usage is TRBV11-1 and J usage is TRBJ2-3, with 7 bases fitting TRBD1. J gave up 2 bases and V 5 bases, and 4 bases lay outside the gene matches. Germline CDR1 SGHAT, CDR2 FQDESV (reference sequence). This CDR3 is built from 14 residues. The CDR3 protein is CASSRQGNTDTQYF. The CDR3 coding sequence is TGTGCCAGCAGCCGACAGGGTAACACAGATACGCAGTATTTT.

This chain joins TRBV7-9 and TRBJ2-1; the D gene is possibly TRBD2 (5 bases). CDR1 is SEHNR and CDR2 is FQNEAQ in the germline V gene (reference sequence). The CDR3 totals 13 residues. The V end lost 0 bases, the J end lost 9 bases, and 9 bases lay between the germline ends. The CDR3 region has the DNA TGTGCCAGCAGCTTAGCCCGGGAAAGTGAGCAGTTCTTC. Residues: CASSLARESEQFF.

The chain joins TRBV6-2 or TRBV6-3 to TRBJ1-1, with a weak D call TRBD1 (6 bases). Trimming removed 0 bases at V and 4 bases at J, with 15 bases between. The CDR3 length is 16 residues. Germline loops: CDR1 MNHEY, CDR2 SVGEGT. CDR3 region: CASSYSSGAWGTEAFF. DNA of the CDR3: TGTGCCAGCAGTTACTCCTCGGGGGCATGGGGCACTGAAGCTTTCTTT.

The chain carries TRBV4-3 and TRBJ2-7, with TRBD1 identical over 8 bases. CDR1 is LGHNA, CDR2 YSLEER, per germline. The length of the CDR3 is 13 residues. With 4 bases clipped from V and 6 bases from J, the junction kept 5 bases outside the gene matches. The CDR3 protein is CASSPETGAEQYF. CDR3 nucleotide sequence: TGCGCCAGCAGCCCAGAGACAGGGGCCGAGCAGTACTTC.

The chain combines TRBV7-3 with TRBJ2-1; 9 nucleotides align to TRBD2. The V segment lost 8 bases and the J segment 0 bases; nucleotides outside the gene matches: 11. Germline V gene data show CDR1 as SGHTA and CDR2 as FQGTGA. This CDR3 spans 17 amino acids. The DNA for the CDR3 is TGTGCCAGCGCGATCAGCGGGGGGCCCTTCTCCTACAATGAGCAGTTCTTC. This encodes CASAISGGPFSYNEQFF.

The chain has TRBV4-3 and TRBJ2-7, with D hard to call. The CDR3 length is 14 residues. Germline V gene data show CDR1 as LGHNA and CDR2 as YSLEER. V was pared by 4 bases and J by 2 bases, with 12 bases between. The DNA for the CDR3 is TGCGCCAGCAGCCCAGCCCAAGAGGCCTACGAGCAGTACTTC. Its translation: CASSPAQEAYEQYF.

A few counts support this clonotype. V gene TRBV5-1 combines with J gene TRBJ2-1, with D perhaps matching TRBD2 (6 bases). Between the trimmed V and J ends, which lost 0 bases and 0 bases, there was a span of 10 bases. Germline CDR1 reads SGHRS; CDR2 reads YFSETQ. The CDR3 runs to 16 residues. The CDR3 reads CASSLGFGSSYNEQFF. The CDR3 DNA reads TGCGCCAGCAGCTTGGGCTTCGGGAGCTCCTACAATGAGCAGTTCTTC. The variable domain in full, completed from reference TRBV5-1 and TRBJ2-1, reads KAGVTQTPRYLIKTRGQQVTLSCSPISGHRSVSWYQQTPGQGLQFLFEYFSETQRNKGNFPGRFSGRQFSNSRSEMNVSTLELGDSALYLCASSLGFGSSYNEQFFGPGTRLTVL.